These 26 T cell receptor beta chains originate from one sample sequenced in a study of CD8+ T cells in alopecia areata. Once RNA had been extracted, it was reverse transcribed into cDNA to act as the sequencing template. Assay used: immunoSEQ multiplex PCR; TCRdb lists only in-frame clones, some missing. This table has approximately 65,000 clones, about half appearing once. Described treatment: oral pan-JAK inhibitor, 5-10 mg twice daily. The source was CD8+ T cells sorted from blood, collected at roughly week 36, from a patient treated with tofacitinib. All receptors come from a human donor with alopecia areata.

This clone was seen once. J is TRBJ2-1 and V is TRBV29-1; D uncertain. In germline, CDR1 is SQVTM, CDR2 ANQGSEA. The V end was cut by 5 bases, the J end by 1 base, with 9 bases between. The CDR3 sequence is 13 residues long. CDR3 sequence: CSVISGSYNEQFF. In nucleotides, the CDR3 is TGCAGCGTTATTTCCGGGTCCTACAATGAGCAGTTCTTC.

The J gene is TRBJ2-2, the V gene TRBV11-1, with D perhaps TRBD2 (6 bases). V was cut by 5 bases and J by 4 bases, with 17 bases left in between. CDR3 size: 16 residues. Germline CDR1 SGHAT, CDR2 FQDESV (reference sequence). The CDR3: CASSQPRGEGTGELFF. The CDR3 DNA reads TGTGCCAGCAGCCAGCCGCGGGGAGAGGGCACCGGGGAGCTGTTTTTT.

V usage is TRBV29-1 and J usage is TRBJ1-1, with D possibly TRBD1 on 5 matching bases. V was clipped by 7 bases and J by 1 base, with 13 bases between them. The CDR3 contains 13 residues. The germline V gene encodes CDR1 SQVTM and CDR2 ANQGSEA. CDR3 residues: CSAPRASNTEAFF. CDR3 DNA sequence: TGCAGCGCCCCCAGGGCCTCGAACACTGAAGCTTTCTTT.

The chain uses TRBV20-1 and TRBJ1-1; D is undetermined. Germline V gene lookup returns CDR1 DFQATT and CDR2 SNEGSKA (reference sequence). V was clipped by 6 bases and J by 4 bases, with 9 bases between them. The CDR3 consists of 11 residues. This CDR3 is CSAPRVTEAFF. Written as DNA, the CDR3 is TGCAGTGCCCCGCGGGTCACTGAAGCTTTCTTT.

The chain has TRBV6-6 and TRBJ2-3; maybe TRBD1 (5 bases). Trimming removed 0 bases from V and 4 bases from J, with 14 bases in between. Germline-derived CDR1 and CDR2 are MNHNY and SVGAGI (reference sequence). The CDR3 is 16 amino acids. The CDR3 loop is CASSYSKQGRSDTQYF. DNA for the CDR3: TGTGCCAGCAGTTACTCGAAGCAGGGAAGGTCAGATACGCAGTATTTT.

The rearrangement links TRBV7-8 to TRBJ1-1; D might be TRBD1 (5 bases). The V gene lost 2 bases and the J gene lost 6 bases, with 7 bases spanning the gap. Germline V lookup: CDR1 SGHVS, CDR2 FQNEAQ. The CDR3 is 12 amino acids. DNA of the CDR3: TGTGCCAGCAGCTTAATAGGGGCTGAAGCTTTCTTT. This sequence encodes CASSLIGAEAFF. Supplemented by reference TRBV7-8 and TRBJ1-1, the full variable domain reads GAGVSQSPRYKVAKRGQDVALRCDPISGHVSLFWYQQALGQGPEFLTYFQNEAQLDKSGLPSDRFFAERPEGSVSTLKIQRTQQEDSAVYLCASSLIGAEAFFGQGTRLTVV.

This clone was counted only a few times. The CDR3 here is CASSLRLEREEFF. DNA of the CDR3: TGTGCCAGCAGTTTACGGTTAGAGCGGGAGGAGTTCTTC. The chain recombines TRBV27 with TRBJ2-1; 9 positions match TRBD2. Germline assignment: CDR1 MNHEY and CDR2 SMNVEV (reference sequence). V gave up 2 bases and J gave up 14 bases; unmatched junction bases: 7. There are 13 residues in the CDR3.

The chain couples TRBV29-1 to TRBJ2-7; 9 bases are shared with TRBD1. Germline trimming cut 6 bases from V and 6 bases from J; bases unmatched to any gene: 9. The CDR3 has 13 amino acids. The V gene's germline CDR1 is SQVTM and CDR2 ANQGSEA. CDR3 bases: TGCAGCGTGTCTCCGGGACAGGGAGTCGAGCAGTACTTC. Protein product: CSVSPGQGVEQYF.

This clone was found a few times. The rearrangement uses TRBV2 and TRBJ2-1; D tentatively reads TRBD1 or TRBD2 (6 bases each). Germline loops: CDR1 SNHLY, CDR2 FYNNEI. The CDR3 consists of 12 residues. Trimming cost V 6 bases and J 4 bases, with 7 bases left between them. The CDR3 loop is CASRGGYNEQFF. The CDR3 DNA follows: TGTGCCAGCAGAGGGGGGTACAATGAGCAGTTCTTC.

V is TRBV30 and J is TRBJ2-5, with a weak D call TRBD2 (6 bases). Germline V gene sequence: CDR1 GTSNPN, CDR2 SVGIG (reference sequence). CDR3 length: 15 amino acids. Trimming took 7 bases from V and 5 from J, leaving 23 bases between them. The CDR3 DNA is TGTGCCTTGTCCAACGAGAGGGGAGGATGGGAGACCCAGTACTTC. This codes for CALSNERGGWETQYF.

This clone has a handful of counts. The CDR3 reads CASSGSTGAGGYTF. In DNA, the CDR3 is TGTGCCAGCAGCGGATCAACAGGGGCCGGTGGCTACACCTTC. The chain uses TRBV9 and TRBJ1-2, with 7 positions matching TRBD1. This CDR3 has 14 residues. CDR1 and CDR2 from the germline V gene are SGDLS and YYNGEE. With V trimmed by 3 bases and J by 7 bases, 9 bases remained unmatched.

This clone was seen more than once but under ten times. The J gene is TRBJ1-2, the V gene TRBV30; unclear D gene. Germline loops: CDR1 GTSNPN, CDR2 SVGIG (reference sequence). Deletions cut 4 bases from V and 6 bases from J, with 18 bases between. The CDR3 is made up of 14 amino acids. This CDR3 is CAWTIGRTLDGYTF. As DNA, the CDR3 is TGTGCCTGGACCATCGGGCGGACCCTCGATGGCTACACCTTC.

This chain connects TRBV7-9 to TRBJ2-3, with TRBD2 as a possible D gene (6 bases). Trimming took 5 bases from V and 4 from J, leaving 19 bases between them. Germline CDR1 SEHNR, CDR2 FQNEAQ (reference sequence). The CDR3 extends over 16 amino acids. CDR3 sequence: CASSQRRGRGPDTQYF. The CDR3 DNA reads TGTGCCAGCAGCCAAAGGCGGGGTCGCGGCCCAGATACGCAGTATTTT. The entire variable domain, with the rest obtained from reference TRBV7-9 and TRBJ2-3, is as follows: DTGVSQNPRHKITKRGQNVTFRCDPISEHNRLYWYRQTLGQGPEFLTYFQNEAQLEKSRLLSDRFSAERPKGSFSTLEIQRTEQGDSAMYLCASSQRRGRGPDTQYFGPGTRLTVL.

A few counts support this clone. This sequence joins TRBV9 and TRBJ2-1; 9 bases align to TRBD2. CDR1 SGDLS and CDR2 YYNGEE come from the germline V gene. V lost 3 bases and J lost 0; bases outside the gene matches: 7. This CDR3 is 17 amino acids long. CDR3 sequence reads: CASSARLAESSYNEQFF. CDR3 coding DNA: TGTGCCAGCAGCGCCAGACTAGCGGAAAGCTCCTACAATGAGCAGTTCTTC.

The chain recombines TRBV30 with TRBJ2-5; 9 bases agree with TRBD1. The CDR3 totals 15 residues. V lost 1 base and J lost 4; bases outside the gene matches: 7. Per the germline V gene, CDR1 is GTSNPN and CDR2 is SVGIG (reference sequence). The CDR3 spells CAWSAGTGSGETQYF. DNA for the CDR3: TGTGCCTGGAGTGCTGGGACAGGGTCAGGAGAGACCCAGTACTTC.

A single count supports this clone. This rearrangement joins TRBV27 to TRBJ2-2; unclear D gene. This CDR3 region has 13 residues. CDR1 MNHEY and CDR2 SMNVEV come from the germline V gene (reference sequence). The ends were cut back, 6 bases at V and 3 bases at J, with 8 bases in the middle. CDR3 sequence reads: CASRARDTGELFF. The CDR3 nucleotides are TGTGCCAGCAGGGCCCGAGACACCGGGGAGCTGTTTTTT.

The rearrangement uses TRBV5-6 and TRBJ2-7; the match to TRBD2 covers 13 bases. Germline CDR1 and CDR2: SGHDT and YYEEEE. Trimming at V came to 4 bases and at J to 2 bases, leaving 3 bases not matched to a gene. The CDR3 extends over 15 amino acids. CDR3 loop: CASSPGTSGTYEQYF. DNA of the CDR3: TGTGCCAGCAGCCCCGGGACTAGCGGGACCTACGAGCAGTACTTC.

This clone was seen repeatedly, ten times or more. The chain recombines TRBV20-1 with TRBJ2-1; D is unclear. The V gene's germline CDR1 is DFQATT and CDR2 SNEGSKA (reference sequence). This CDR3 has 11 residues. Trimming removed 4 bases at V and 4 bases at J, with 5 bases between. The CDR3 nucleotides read TGCAGTGCTACACTTTACAATGAGCAGTTCTTC. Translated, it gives CSATLYNEQFF.

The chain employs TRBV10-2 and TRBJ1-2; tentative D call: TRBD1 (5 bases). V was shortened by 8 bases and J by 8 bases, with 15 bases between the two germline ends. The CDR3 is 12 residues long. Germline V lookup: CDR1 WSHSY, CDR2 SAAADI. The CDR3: CASGPYRLGYTF. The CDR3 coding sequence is TGCGCCAGCGGTCCTTACAGGCTCGGCTACACCTTC.

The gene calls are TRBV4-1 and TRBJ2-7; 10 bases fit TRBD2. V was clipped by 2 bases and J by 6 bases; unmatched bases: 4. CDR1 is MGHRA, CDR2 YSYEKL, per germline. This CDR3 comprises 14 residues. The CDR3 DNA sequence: TGCGCCAGCAGCCAAAGGTGGACTAGCGGCGAGCAGTACTTC. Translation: CASSQRWTSGEQYF.

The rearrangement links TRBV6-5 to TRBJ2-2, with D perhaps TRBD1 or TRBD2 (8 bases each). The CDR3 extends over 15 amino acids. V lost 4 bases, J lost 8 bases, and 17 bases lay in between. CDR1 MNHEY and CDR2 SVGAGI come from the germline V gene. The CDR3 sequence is CASSWRTGTRGELFF. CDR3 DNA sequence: TGTGCCAGCAGTTGGCGGACAGGGACTAGGGGGGAGCTGTTTTTT.

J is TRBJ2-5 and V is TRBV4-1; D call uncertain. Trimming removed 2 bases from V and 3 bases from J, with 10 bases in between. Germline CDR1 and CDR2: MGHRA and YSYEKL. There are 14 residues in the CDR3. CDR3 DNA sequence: TGCGCCAGCAGCCAACTGATGGGCAAAGAGACCCAGTACTTC. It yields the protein CASSQLMGKETQYF.

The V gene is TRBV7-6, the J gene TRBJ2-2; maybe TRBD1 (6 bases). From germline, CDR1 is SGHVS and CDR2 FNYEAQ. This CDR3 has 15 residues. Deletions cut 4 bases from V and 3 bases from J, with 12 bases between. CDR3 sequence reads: CASSYPAGDTGELFF. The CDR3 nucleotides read TGTGCCAGCAGCTACCCTGCAGGGGACACCGGGGAGCTGTTTTTT.

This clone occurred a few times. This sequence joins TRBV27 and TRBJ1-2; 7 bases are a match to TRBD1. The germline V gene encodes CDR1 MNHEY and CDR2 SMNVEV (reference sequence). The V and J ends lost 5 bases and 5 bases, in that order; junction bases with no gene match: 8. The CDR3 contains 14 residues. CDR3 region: CASSPPGQSYGYTF. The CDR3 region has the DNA TGTGCCAGCAGTCCCCCGGGACAGTCGTATGGCTACACCTTC.

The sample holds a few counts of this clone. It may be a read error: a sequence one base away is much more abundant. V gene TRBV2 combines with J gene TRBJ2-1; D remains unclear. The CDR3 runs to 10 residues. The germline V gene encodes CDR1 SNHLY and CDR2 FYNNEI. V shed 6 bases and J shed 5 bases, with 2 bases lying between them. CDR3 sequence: CASSNNEQFF. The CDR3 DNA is TGTGCCAGCAGCAACAATGAGCAGTTCTTC.

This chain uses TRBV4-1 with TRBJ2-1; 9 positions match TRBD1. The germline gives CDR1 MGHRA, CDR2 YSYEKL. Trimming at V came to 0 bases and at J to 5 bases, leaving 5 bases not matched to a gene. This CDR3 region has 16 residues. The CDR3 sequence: CASSQDGTGSHNEQFF. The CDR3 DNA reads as TGCGCCAGCAGCCAAGACGGGACAGGGTCCCACAATGAGCAGTTCTTC.